This T cell receptor (beta chain) was retrieved from a study of Ad26.COV2.S vaccination and SARS-CoV-2 variants. Study conclusions and caveats: Breadth of non-spike TCRs did not differ between vaccinees and placebo recipients.

To note about this clone: No antigen is known for it.

Measured with immunoSEQ multiplex PCR; TCRdb has only the in-frame clones, and not every one. Of about half a million clones listed, 80% to 90% are singletons. V was trimmed by 2 bases and J by 0 bases, leaving 8 bases between them. The length of the CDR3 is 15 residues. Germline CDR1 reads MNHNY; CDR2 reads SVGAGI (reference sequence). Treatment given: some 19 received Ad26.COV2.S at low or high dose, single or two shots; about 5 received placebo; per-sample allocation not given. Sampling was performed 63 days after the first vaccine or placebo injection. The sample in question was peripheral blood, obtained in a trial of Ad26.COV2.S vaccine versus placebo. The chain combines TRBV6-6 with TRBJ2-1; D may be TRBD2 (6 bases). The TCR comes from a person aged 18-65 years who received the Ad26.COV2.S COVID-19 vaccine or a placebo. DNA of the CDR3: TGTGCCAGCAGTTACGGGGACTCCTCCTACAATGAGCAGTTCTTC. It is translated as CASSYGDSSYNEQFF.